This is a list of T cell receptor beta chains from one sample in a study of metastatic and nonmetastatic thyroid tumors. With MiXCR, TCRdb called clones anew from the PCR reads. Found here are approximately 26,000 clones, 10% to 15% of them singletons; the top ten hold around 5.1%. The sequenced sample consisted of blood. The receptor set was obtained from a female donor with papillary thyroid cancer or a benign thyroid nodule (not recorded which). Some clones in this sample may be carry-over from other donors' samples. CDR3s include the opening cysteine and the closing phenylalanine or tryptophan. The D gene is left open where the match is weak. The listing skips clone size in some rows; elsewhere it reads once, few, many or a size class.

j_call v_call clone_size cdr3_length d_call cdr3_nt cdr3_aa
TRBJ2-3 TRBV7-9 many 15 TRBD1 TGTGCCAGCAGACTGGGACAGCTAGGCACAGATACGCAGTATTTT CASRLGQLGTDTQYF
TRBJ2-1 TRBV20-1 NA 16 NA TGCAGTGCTAGGGGTTTAGGAGGGAGCTCCTACAATGAGCAGTTCTTC CSARGLGGSSYNEQFF
TRBJ1-2 TRBV19 many 15 TRBD1 TGTGCCAGTAGTAAATCCGGGACAGGGGCGCAAGGCTACACCTTC CASSKSGTGAQGYTF
TRBJ2-2 TRBV5-1 many 16 NA TGCGCCAGCAGCTTGCGGGCCATGGGGGCCTACGGGGAGCTGTTTTTT CASSLRAMGAYGELFF
TRBJ2-5 TRBV7-6 many 13 NA TGTGCCAGCAACACCCGGGGAATGGAGACCCAGTACTTC CASNTRGMETQYF
TRBJ1-1 TRBV19 many 15 TRBD1 TGTGCCAGTAGTATAGAGGACAGGGTAGGGACTGAAGCTTTCTTT CASSIEDRVGTEAFF
TRBJ2-1 TRBV11-3 medium-sized 14 TRBD2 TGTGCCAGCAGCTCTAGCGGGAGAGGCAATGAGCAGTTCTTC CASSSSGRGNEQFF
TRBJ2-7 TRBV28 many 17 TRBD2 TGTGCCAGCAGTTTCGTGACTAGCGGGAGCGGGGTGTACGAGCAGTACTTC CASSFVTSGSGVYEQYF
TRBJ2-1 TRBV5-4 few 15 TRBD2 TGTGCCAGCAGCTTGGAGAGCGGGAGGTGGGGTGAGCAGTTCTTC CASSLESGRWGEQFF
TRBJ2-7 TRBV6-1 few 17 TRBD1 TGTGCCAGCAGCGACCCTGGACAGGGGGCGTTTTCCTACGAGCAGCACTTC CASSDPGQGAFSYEQHF
TRBJ2-3 TRBV6-6 many 15 NA TGTGCCAGCAGTTACTCGACCGGAGTCACAGATACGCAGTATTTT CASSYSTGVTDTQYF
TRBJ1-1 TRBV7-3 many 14 NA TGTGCCAGCAGCTTAAACGGGGGATTCACTGAAGCTTTCTTT CASSLNGGFTEAFF
TRBJ1-3 TRBV20-1 many 13 NA TGCAGTGCTAGTGAGGGAGCCGGAAACACCATATATTTT CSASEGAGNTIYF
TRBJ1-4 TRBV10-3 few 15 NA TGTGCCACCTCGCCGGGACAAACAACTAATGAAAAACTGTTTTTT CATSPGQTTNEKLFF
TRBJ2-3 TRBV11-2 NA 15 TRBD2 TGTGCCAGCAGCTTGGGGGGAGGGCCTGCGGATACGCAGTATTTT CASSLGGGPADTQYF
TRBJ2-3 TRBV9 many 15 NA TGTGCCAGCAGCGTCTACGGGACTCCCACCGATACGCAGTATTTT CASSVYGTPTDTQYF
TRBJ1-6 TRBV7-6 many 15 TRBD1 TGTGCCAGCAGCTCTGAGAGGGGGCTTAGATCACCCCTCCACTTT CASSSERGLRSPLHF
TRBJ2-2 TRBV6-4 many 13 NA TGTGCCAGCAGTGACTTAAACACCGGGGAGCTGTTTTTT CASSDLNTGELFF
TRBJ2-1 TRBV19 NA 13 NA TGTGCCAGTAGCACGGTGGGGGCTAAGGGGCAGTTCTTC CASSTVGAKGQFF
TRBJ2-7 TRBV4-2 many 16 TRBD2 TGTGCCAGCAGCCAAGATCTCGAGGGAGGGACCTACGAGCAGTACTTC CASSQDLEGGTYEQYF
TRBJ1-5 TRBV20-1 many 15 NA TGCAGTGCTAGGGCGCAGGGATATCACAATCAGCCCCAGCATTTT CSARAQGYHNQPQHF
TRBJ2-7 TRBV19 many 12 TRBD1 TGTGCCAGTAGTAAGGACAGGAACGAGCAGTACTTC CASSKDRNEQYF
TRBJ2-7 TRBV3-1 many 13 NA TGTGCCAGCAGCCAAGGGGAGCTCTACGAGCAGTACTTC CASSQGELYEQYF
TRBJ2-1 TRBV3-1 many 15 TRBD1 TGTGCCAGCACCGCGACAGGGGAGGATTACAATGAGCAGTTCTTC CASTATGEDYNEQFF
TRBJ2-1 TRBV7-9 many 15 TRBD1 TGTGCCAGCAGCCGGGGGACAGGGGCCTACAATGAGCAGTTCTTC CASSRGTGAYNEQFF
TRBJ2-3 TRBV11-2 many 16 NA TGTGCCAGCAGCTTAGAGGTTTTTCCAACCACAGATACGCAGTATTTT CASSLEVFPTTDTQYF
TRBJ1-3 TRBV6-1 many 15 NA TGTGCCAGCACTATCGACAACCACTCTGGAAACACCATATATTTT CASTIDNHSGNTIYF
TRBJ2-3 TRBV20-1 many 11 NA TGCAGTGCCGTAAACACAGATACGCAGTATTTT CSAVNTDTQYF
TRBJ2-5 TRBV20-1 many 15 TRBD2 TGCAGTGCCTCTACCGGGACTAGCGGGAGAGAGACCCAGTACTTC CSASTGTSGRETQYF
TRBJ2-7 TRBV4-1 many 15 TRBD1 TGCGCCAGCAGCACGAGACAGGGAACCACCTACGAGCAGTACTTC CASSTRQGTTYEQYF
TRBJ2-1 TRBV4-3 many 15 NA TGCGCCAGCAGCCAAGAATGGAGGGCCTACAATGAGCAGTTCTTC CASSQEWRAYNEQFF
TRBJ1-5 TRBV20-1 medium-sized 12 NA TGCAGTGCCAAAGACAGCAATCAGCCCCAGCATTTT CSAKDSNQPQHF
TRBJ1-2 TRBV7-9 many 13 TRBD1 TGTGCCAGCAGCGCTGGACAGGGGAGCGGCTACACCTTC CASSAGQGSGYTF
TRBJ1-1 TRBV20-1 NA 13 NA TGCAGTGCTTCCGACAGGATTAACACTGAAGCTTTCTTT CSASDRINTEAFF
TRBJ2-7 TRBV10-2 many 13 NA TGCGCCAGCAGTGCCACCAGCTCCTACGAGCAGTACTTC CASSATSSYEQYF
TRBJ2-3 TRBV19 NA 16 NA TGTGCCAGTAGTATACTGGAAGGGGGGTTCACAGATACGCAGTATTTT CASSILEGGFTDTQYF
TRBJ2-7 TRBV6-2/TRBV6-3 many 14 NA TGTGCCAGCAGTCGGGTACTCCTAGACAGAAAGCAGTACTTC CASSRVLLDRKQYF
TRBJ2-3 TRBV30 NA 12 NA TGTGCCTGGGGGGTGGAGGGGGATACGCAGTATTTT CAWGVEGDTQYF
TRBJ2-5 TRBV7-9 many 14 TRBD1 TGTGCCAGCAGCCGTGGACAGGTGGAGGAGACCCAGTACTTC CASSRGQVEETQYF
TRBJ2-3 TRBV7-2 many 11 NA TGTGCCAGCAGCTCCGCCGATACGCAGTATTTT CASSSADTQYF
TRBJ2-1 TRBV9 many 15 NA TGTGCCAGCAGCCCATTTATGAGCTCCTACAATGAGCAGTCCTTC CASSPFMSSYNEQSF
TRBJ1-1 TRBV19 many 14 NA TGTGCCAGTACCGAACGCAGGAGGAACACTGAAGCTTTCTTT CASTERRRNTEAFF
TRBJ1-2 TRBV28 many 13 NA TGTGCCAGCAGTTTCGGGGTCCACTATGGCTACACCTTC CASSFGVHYGYTF
TRBJ2-1 TRBV6-1 many 14 NA TGTGCCAGCAATTCGTTTTTCTCCTACAATGAGCAGTTCTTC CASNSFFSYNEQFF
TRBJ1-2 TRBV6-1 many 15 NA TGTGCCAGCAGTTTGTTCGGATCCGCTAACTATGGCTACACCTTC CASSLFGSANYGYTF
TRBJ2-1 TRBV19 medium-sized 15 TRBD2 TGTGCCAGTAGTATCTCTAGCGGAGTCTACAATGAGCAGTTCTTC CASSISSGVYNEQFF
TRBJ1-2 TRBV5-1 many 18 TRBD1 TGCGCCAGCAGCTATATGCCGGGACAGGGGGCGCTTGGACGGGGCTACACCTTC CASSYMPGQGALGRGYTF
TRBJ2-7 TRBV29-1 many 14 TRBD2 TGCAGCGTTGAATTCTCTAGCGGGCCATACGAGCAGTACTTC CSVEFSSGPYEQYF
TRBJ2-1 TRBV5-1 medium-sized 16 NA TGCGCCAGCAGCCCCAGAGGCGACAGCTCCTACAATGAGCAGTTCTTC CASSPRGDSSYNEQFF
TRBJ2-1 TRBV20-1 many 15 TRBD1 TGCAGTGCTGGCCAGGGACAGTCAAGCTACAATGAGCAGTTCTTC CSAGQGQSSYNEQFF
TRBJ1-5 TRBV4-1 many 15 NA TGCGCCAGCAGCCAAGATTACAGGGTCAATCAGCCCCAGCATTTT CASSQDYRVNQPQHF
TRBJ2-1 TRBV18 many 18 TRBD2 TGTGCCAGCTCACCTGGACTAGCGGGAGGGCCGGCCGTAAATGAGCAGTTCTTC CASSPGLAGGPAVNEQFF
TRBJ2-1 TRBV5-1 many 12 NA TGCGCCAGCAGCTTGGGGGGAATTAAGCAGTTCTTC CASSLGGIKQFF
TRBJ2-1 TRBV4-3 many 13 NA TGCGCCAGCAGCCAATTTATCGGAGATGAGCAGTTCTTC CASSQFIGDEQFF
TRBJ1-4 TRBV10-3 many 13 NA TGTGCCAACTCGGGGGGGCAGGGGGAAAAACTGTTTTTT CANSGGQGEKLFF
TRBJ1-3 TRBV5-6 many 13 NA TGTGCCAGCAGCCTCTCCTGGGGCAGCCCGGGACATTTT CASSLSWGSPGHF
TRBJ1-1 TRBV12-3/TRBV12-4 many 13 NA TGTGCCAGCAGGCCTCCGGGAGGGACTGAAGCTTTCTTT CASRPPGGTEAFF
TRBJ2-5 TRBV6-5 many 14 NA TGTGCCAGCAGTTACTCCCTGCTTAAAGAGACCCAGTACTTC CASSYSLLKETQYF